This TCR beta chain was obtained from a study of OX40 agonist ivuxolimab in advanced cancers. Study-wide context: An agonistic human IgG2 monoclonal antibody against OX40 (CD134) was given.

Germline CDR1 and CDR2: SGHDT and YYEEEE. V shed 5 bases and J 4 bases; nucleotides not matched to a gene: 9. The CDR3 has 15 residues. Study-wide points: Low normalized T-cell clonal expansion was additionally recorded for some nonresponders. By week 6 at 0.1 to 3.0 mg/kg, blood CD4+ and CD8+ T cells had expanded clonally. CD8+ T cells showed, on average, more clonal expansion than CD4+ cells.

As to this clone: No antigen is known for it.

Generated by immunoSEQ multiplex PCR, the TCRdb table keeps only in-frame clones and is missing some. This sample has about 84,000 clones, with 89% found just once. The chain joins TRBV5-6 to TRBJ2-7, with TRBD1 matching over 10 bases. This sequence originates from an adult with an advanced solid tumor such as melanoma, head and neck, liver or kidney cancer. The sequencing here drew on CD4+ or CD8+ T cells sorted from blood, taken in a trial of the OX40 agonist ivuxolimab. The CDR3 DNA sequence: TGTGCCAGCAGGCTACCGGGACAGGGGTTTTACGAGCAGTACTTC. Translating it yields CASRLPGQGFYEQYF.